A single sample gave rise to the 22 T cell receptor beta chains below, sequenced in a study of blood T cell repertoires in COVID-19. The protocol was immunoSEQ multiplex PCR, while the TCRdb copy is restricted to in-frame clones and leaves out a portion. Of over 400,000 clones listed, approximately 90% are singletons. Sample: peripheral blood. The source is a woman in her twenties or thirties with active or convalescent COVID-19.

The rearrangement uses TRBV15 and TRBJ1-2; D gene ambiguous. The CDR3 has 14 amino acids. Per germline, CDR1 LNHNV and CDR2 YYDKDF (reference sequence). V lost 0 bases, J lost 5 bases, and 10 bases lay in between. The CDR3 loop reads CATSRDSAGYGYTF. The CDR3 nucleotides are TGTGCCACCAGCAGAGATTCTGCCGGTTATGGCTACACCTTC.

J is TRBJ1-5 and V is TRBV6-1, with D hard to call. This CDR3 has 16 residues. Germline V gene sequence: CDR1 MNHNS, CDR2 SASEGT. The V and J ends lost 1 base and 0 bases respectively, with 10 bases between them. The CDR3: CASSEGGSYSNQPQHF. The CDR3 DNA reads TGTGCCAGCAGTGAAGGAGGGTCTTATAGCAATCAGCCCCAGCATTTT.

J is TRBJ2-1 and V is TRBV25-1; D is possibly TRBD2 (6 bases). The length of the CDR3 is 13 residues. V was clipped by 3 bases and J by 15 bases, with 18 bases between them. Looked up from germline, CDR1 is MGHDK and CDR2 is SYGVNS. CDR3 region: CASSDRVADHRFF. In DNA form, the CDR3 reads TGTGCCAGCAGTGACCGGGTAGCGGACCACAGGTTCTTC.

The V gene is TRBV11-3, the J gene TRBJ2-2; 10 bases agree with TRBD2. The germline gives CDR1 SGHNT, CDR2 YENEEA. The CDR3 contains 18 residues. V trimming: 2 bases; J trimming: 3 bases; junction bases outside the gene matches: 9. The DNA of the CDR3 is TGTGCCAGCAGCTTAACCGCTAGCCTAGCGGGAGACACCGGGGAGCTGTTTTTT. This sequence encodes CASSLTASLAGDTGELFF.

The J gene is TRBJ2-1, the V gene TRBV2; 10 bases fit TRBD2. V lost 1 base and J lost 12; bases outside the gene matches: 9. CDR1 is SNHLY, CDR2 FYNNEI, per germline. The CDR3 consists of 15 residues. CDR3 in amino acids: CASSEGSGRAHRQFF. The CDR3 DNA is TGTGCCAGCAGTGAAGGAAGCGGGAGGGCCCATAGGCAGTTCTTC.

V is TRBV12-3 or TRBV12-4 and J is TRBJ1-2, with D possibly being TRBD1 (5 bases). The CDR3 loop spans 11 amino acids. The germline V and J ends were trimmed by 10 bases and 8 bases, with 14 bases remaining between them. CDR3 nucleotide sequence: TGTGCCACAGGGAGGGGACGAGGCTACACCTTC. It codes for CATGRGRGYTF.

This clone has a single count. This chain links TRBV6-5 with TRBJ2-1; 7 bases match TRBD2. The CDR3 has 15 amino acids. Losses at the gene ends were 6 bases for V and 2 bases for J; bases not matched to a gene: 7. The germline V gene has CDR1 MNHEY and CDR2 SVGAGI. CDR3 DNA sequence: TGTGCCAGCAGCCGGGGACTACCTGCCTACAATGAGCAGTTCTTC. This translates into CASSRGLPAYNEQFF.

This chain joins TRBV6-4 and TRBJ2-1; TRBD2 aligns across 10 bases. The V and J ends lost 4 bases and 8 bases, in that order; junction bases with no gene match: 8. This CDR3 spans 15 amino acids. Per germline, CDR1 MRHNA and CDR2 SNTAGT. The CDR3 loop is CASSVTSGPRDEQFF. CDR3 in DNA: TGTGCCAGCAGTGTGACTAGCGGGCCACGGGATGAGCAGTTCTTC.

The chain links TRBV24-1 to TRBJ1-3; TRBD1 might be the D (6 bases). Per the germline V gene, CDR1 is KGHDR and CDR2 is SFDVKD. CDR3 length equals 17 residues. Trimming left V 0 bases short and J 0 bases short, with 11 bases between. The CDR3 DNA reads TGTGCCACCAGTGATTTGGCAGGGACAAACTCTGGAAACACCATATATTTT. Translating it yields CATSDLAGTNSGNTIYF.

V gene TRBV7-2 combines with J gene TRBJ1-1; D perhaps matches TRBD1 (6 bases). The CDR3 is 16 residues long. The germline gives CDR1 SGHTA, CDR2 FQGNSA. V lost 1 base to trimming and J lost 0 bases, with 12 bases between them. The CDR3 bases are TGTGCCAGCAGCTTAGGTATTGGGGGCATGAACACTGAAGCTTTCTTT. It specifies CASSLGIGGMNTEAFF.

The sample holds one count of this clone. The V call is TRBV15, the J call TRBJ1-5; TRBD1 matches 8 bases. V lost 5 bases, J lost 11 bases, and 8 bases stayed unmatched. The CDR3 is 13 amino acids. Germline CDR1 reads LNHNV; CDR2 reads YYDKDF (reference sequence). The CDR3 is CATSEGQGSSQHF. The CDR3 DNA is TGTGCCACCAGCGAAGGACAGGGTTCCTCCCAGCATTTT.

The genes are TRBV16 and TRBJ2-7, with D possibly matching TRBD2 (6 bases). V was shortened by 2 bases and J by 2 bases, with 13 bases between the two germline ends. CDR3 length: 15 residues. Germline values: CDR1 KGHSY, CDR2 FQNENV. The CDR3 reads CASSQIGGATYEQYF. CDR3 nucleotide sequence: TGTGCCAGCAGCCAAATCGGGGGTGCTACCTACGAGCAGTACTTC. Together with reference TRBV16 and TRBJ2-7, the CDR3 gives the full variable domain: GEEVAQTPKHLVRGEGQKAKLYCAPIKGHSYVFWYQQVLKNEFKFLISFQNENVFDETGMPKERFSAKCLPNSPCSLEIQATKLEDSAVYFCASSQIGGATYEQYFGPGTRLTVT.

J is TRBJ1-5 and V is TRBV2; 8 nucleotides match TRBD1. The CDR3 is 14 residues long. With V trimmed by 3 bases and J by 6 bases, 4 bases remained unmatched. The germline V gene has CDR1 SNHLY and CDR2 FYNNEI. The CDR3 loop is CASSDTGGRQPQHF. CDR3 in DNA: TGTGCCAGCAGTGATACAGGGGGACGTCAGCCCCAGCATTTT.

The chain links TRBV5-1 to TRBJ2-1, with D hard to call. CDR1 and CDR2 (germline): SGHRS, YFSETQ. The germline V and J ends were trimmed by 0 bases and 4 bases, with 5 bases remaining between them. This CDR3 is built from 13 residues. CDR3 residues: CASSLDQYNEQFF. The CDR3 DNA follows: TGCGCCAGCAGCTTGGATCAGTACAATGAGCAGTTCTTC. Full variable domain (missing parts from reference TRBV5-1 and TRBJ2-1): KAGVTQTPRYLIKTRGQQVTLSCSPISGHRSVSWYQQTPGQGLQFLFEYFSETQRNKGNFPGRFSGRQFSNSRSEMNVSTLELGDSALYLCASSLDQYNEQFFGPGTRLTVL.

This clone occurred once. This chain connects TRBV6-5 to TRBJ1-2; D call uncertain. The CDR3 contains 14 residues. CDR1 MNHEY and CDR2 SVGAGI come from the germline V gene. V dropped 7 bases and J dropped 3 bases, with 15 bases sitting between them. CDR3: CASISRRNDYGYTF. In DNA, the CDR3 is TGTGCCAGCATCAGCCGGAGAAATGACTATGGCTACACCTTC.

The J gene is TRBJ2-5, the V gene TRBV21-1; the table names TRBD2, a call not compared with the DNA. TRBV21-1 is labeled a pseudogene. This CDR3 contains 14 residues. The CDR3 loop reads CASRRALAGETQYF. The CDR3 region has the DNA TGTGCCAGCCGTAGGGCACTAGCGGGAGAGACCCAGTACTTC.

This clone was seen more than once but under ten times. The gene calls are TRBV10-1 and TRBJ1-6; 8 bases align to TRBD1. Per the germline V gene, CDR1 is WNHNN and CDR2 is SYGVQD (reference sequence). The CDR3 contains 14 residues. J was trimmed by 8 bases and V by 2 bases; bases with no gene match: 2. CDR3 coding DNA: TGCGCCAGCAGTGAGGGACAGGGTGATTCACCCCTCCACTTT. This translates into CASSEGQGDSPLHF.

The V call is TRBV19, the J call TRBJ2-1; 11 bases map to TRBD2. V trimming: 3 bases; J trimming: 13 bases; junction bases outside the gene matches: 17. CDR3 size: 17 residues. The V gene's germline CDR1 is LNHDA and CDR2 SQIVND (reference sequence). In nucleotides, the CDR3 is TGTGCCAGTAGTATGGTTCGGCTAGCGGGAGGAACCTCGTATCAGTTCTTC. Translation: CASSMVRLAGGTSYQFF.

V gene TRBV5-5 combines with J gene TRBJ1-5; D possibly corresponds to TRBD1 (6 bases). Trimming removed 2 bases from V and 4 bases from J, with 7 bases in between. Germline CDR1 reads SGHKS; CDR2 reads YYEKEE (reference sequence). The CDR3 is 13 amino acids. CDR3 in DNA: TGTGCCAGCAGCTTAGGACAGAATCAGCCCCAGCATTTT. Its translation: CASSLGQNQPQHF.

A single count supports this clone. In DNA form, the CDR3 reads TGTGCCATCAGTCCACAGGGACCGAATCAGCCCCAGCATTTT. This encodes CAISPQGPNQPQHF. The rearrangement joins TRBV10-3 to TRBJ1-5; the D gene is possibly TRBD1 (6 bases). CDR3 length equals 14 residues. Germline assignment: CDR1 ENHRY and CDR2 SYGVKD. Trimming shortened V by 5 bases and J by 4 bases, and 12 bases separated the two germline ends.

The chain joins TRBV21-1 to TRBJ1-2; the table's D call, TRBD1, has no DNA check behind it. TRBV21-1 is deemed a pseudogene. The CDR3 consists of 15 residues. CDR3 amino acids: CASSTRDRVPYGYTF. The CDR3 nucleotides are TGTGCCAGCAGCACCCGGGACAGGGTACCCTATGGCTACACCTTC.

This clone has more than one count but fewer than ten. The chain uses TRBV2 and TRBJ1-2; D not certain. Deletions cut 0 bases from V and 4 bases from J, with 9 bases between. Germline V gives CDR1 SNHLY, CDR2 FYNNEI. The length of the CDR3 is 14 residues. The CDR3 loop is CASSEAQAGYGYTF. The DNA for the CDR3 is TGTGCCAGCAGTGAAGCCCAGGCCGGCTATGGCTACACCTTC. Full variable domain (outside the CDR3, taken from reference TRBV2 and TRBJ1-2): EPEVTQTPSHQVTQMGQEVILRCVPISNHLYFYWYRQILGQKVEFLVSFYNNEISEKSEIFDDQFSVERPDGSNFTLKIRSTKLEDSAMYFCASSEAQAGYGYTFGSGTRLTVV.